A selection of T cell receptor beta chains follows, all from one sample in a study of cytomegalovirus exposure and HLA in healthy donors. Profiled with immunoSEQ multiplex PCR; TCRdb holds only in-frame clones, not every one. The profile shows about 100,000 clones, approximately 71% of them singletons. Material: PBMCs. These receptors came from a woman in her late teens or twenties in good health and CMV-seropositive. The CDR3 runs from the conserved cysteine through the conserved F or W. The D gene is left open where the match is weak. Clone sizes are given selectively: once, few, many, or a class where the clone is expanded.

>TRBV27|TRBJ1-2|-|TRBD1
CASSSTGGAVRGYTF
TGTGCCAGCAGCTCTACAGGGGGCGCCGTCAGGGGCTACACCTTC
>TRBV10-3|TRBJ1-3|once|-
CAISEEGTAGNTIYF
TGTGCCATCAGTGAGGAGGGAACTGCTGGAAACACCATATATTTT
>TRBV5-6|TRBJ1-2|-|TRBD1
CASSLVRTGNNYGYTF
TGTGCCAGCAGCTTGGTTAGGACAGGGAACAACTATGGCTACACCTTC
>TRBV4-3|TRBJ1-1|-|-
CASSLIRGTEAFF
TGCGCCAGCAGCCTTATCAGGGGCACTGAAGCTTTCTTT
>TRBV7-9|TRBJ2-7|few|TRBD1
CASSLVGQGVSYEQYF
TGTGCCAGCAGCTTAGTAGGACAGGGAGTCTCCTACGAGCAGTACTTC
>TRBV19|TRBJ1-1|-|TRBD1
CASSIDPTGLGGKTEAFF
TGTGCCAGTAGTATAGACCCGACAGGGTTGGGTGGGAAGACTGAAGCTTTCTTT
>TRBV5-1|TRBJ1-1|-|-
CASKGELLNTEAFF
TGCGCCAGCAAAGGGGAACTGCTGAACACTGAAGCTTTCTTT
>TRBV11-1|TRBJ1-1|-|TRBD1
CASSFSRDSTEAFF
TGTGCCAGCAGCTTTTCACGGGACAGCACTGAAGCTTTCTTT
>TRBV7-2|TRBJ2-2|-|TRBD2
CASSLLLAGGGELFF
TGTGCCAGCAGCTTATTACTAGCGGGAGGCGGGGAGCTGTTTTTT
>TRBV29-1|TRBJ2-7|-|TRBD1
CSVGGTGFHYEQYF
TGCAGCGTTGGAGGGACAGGGTTTCACTACGAGCAGTACTTC
>TRBV18|TRBJ1-6|-|-
CASSPSVNNSPLHF
TGTGCCAGCTCACCGTCGGTGAACAATTCACCCCTCCACTTT
>TRBV4-3|TRBJ2-3|-|TRBD1
CASSPGQGPDTQYF
TGCGCCAGCAGCCCCGGACAGGGGCCGGATACGCAGTATTTT
>TRBV7-9|TRBJ1-1|-|TRBD1
CASSSLGTVPEAFF
TGTGCCAGCAGCTCGCTTGGGACAGTCCCTGAAGCTTTCTTT
>TRBV9|TRBJ1-1|-|-
CASTDEGF
TGTGCCAGCACGGATGAGGGCTTT
>TRBV6-4|TRBJ2-3|medium-sized|TRBD2
CASSEAGGRADTQYF
TGTGCCAGCAGTGAAGCGGGGGGCCGCGCAGATACGCAGTATTTT
>TRBV11-1|TRBJ2-6|-|-
CASSLAWGGGANVLTF
TGTGCCAGCAGCTTAGCTTGGGGAGGTGGGGCCAACGTCCTGACTTTC
>TRBV7-6|TRBJ1-5|-|-
CASSLGALNQPQHF
TGTGCCAGCAGCTTAGGGGCCCTGAATCAGCCCCAGCATTTT
>TRBV28|TRBJ2-2|few|TRBD2
CASSLFRGLAGELFF
TGTGCCAGCAGTTTATTCCGTGGACTAGCAGGCGAGCTGTTTTTT
>TRBV7-2|TRBJ1-2|-|-
CASSRPQAKAGGYTF
TGTGCCAGCAGCCGTCCTCAGGCCAAGGCGGGCGGCTACACCTTC
>TRBV28|TRBJ2-1|few|TRBD2
CASSLELAGNNEQFF
TGTGCCAGCAGTTTAGAACTAGCGGGGAACAATGAGCAGTTCTTC
>TRBV5-1|TRBJ1-1|-|TRBD1
CASSPPGQGFSTEAFF
TGCGCCAGCAGCCCCCCGGGACAGGGATTTTCTACTGAAGCTTTCTTT
>TRBV19|TRBJ2-3|-|TRBD2
CASRDPPGTTVDTQYF
TGTGCCAGTAGGGACCCCCCGGGGACTACCGTAGATACGCAGTATTTT
>TRBV7-8|TRBJ2-7|few|-
CASSVGSEQYF
TGTGCCAGCAGCGTAGGGAGCGAGCAGTACTTC
>TRBV7-2|TRBJ1-5|-|TRBD1
CASSLVAGGGSNQPQHF
TGTGCCAGCAGCTTGGTGGCAGGAGGGGGCAGCAATCAGCCCCAGCATTTT
>TRBV15|TRBJ2-5|-|-
CATSRGPGGRETQYF
TGTGCCACCAGCAGAGGCCCCGGGGGAAGGGAGACCCAGTACTTC
>TRBV6-1|TRBJ2-3|-|-
CASSSREAVTDTQYF
TGTGCCAGCAGTTCTCGTGAAGCGGTCACAGATACGCAGTATTTT
>TRBV20-1|TRBJ1-1|-|-
CSPPEAFF
TGCAGTCCCCCGGAAGCTTTCTTT
>TRBV2|TRBJ1-3|few|-
CASVTPPSRGTGNTIYF
TGTGCCAGCGTCACTCCCCCCTCCAGGGGCACTGGAAACACCATATATTTT
>TRBV5-6|TRBJ2-7|-|-
CASSLSGYEQYF
TGTGCCAGCAGCTTGTCAGGCTACGAGCAGTACTTC
>TRBV5-6|TRBJ2-5|-|-
CASSLGPRVQETQYF
TGTGCCAGCAGCTTGGGGCCCAGGGTCCAAGAGACCCAGTACTTC
>TRBV5-1|TRBJ1-6|few|-
CASSLSGISSPLHF
TGCGCCAGCAGCTTGTCAGGGATTAGTTCACCCCTCCACTTT
>TRBV5-4|TRBJ1-2|-|-
CASSRDRTANYGYTF
TGTGCCAGCAGCCGAGACAGGACAGCTAACTATGGCTACACCTTC
>TRBV10-3|TRBJ1-6|-|-
CAISEQQGRANSPLHF
TGTGCCATCAGTGAGCAACAGGGCAGAGCTAATTCACCCCTCCACTTT
>TRBV25-1|TRBJ1-1|-|TRBD1
CASSESRGTGAPEAFF
TGTGCCAGCAGTGAATCGAGGGGGACAGGGGCGCCTGAAGCTTTCTTT
>TRBV28|TRBJ2-3|few|TRBD2
CASSPGLAGALTDTQYF
TGTGCCAGCAGTCCGGGACTAGCGGGAGCCCTCACAGATACGCAGTATTTT
>TRBV27|TRBJ2-1|-|-
CASSLFGSGSSYNEQFF
TGTGCCAGCAGTTTATTCGGTAGCGGAAGCTCCTACAATGAGCAGTTCTTC
>TRBV25-1|TRBJ2-2|-|TRBD1
CASSDAQGAGTGELFF
TGTGCCAGCAGTGACGCTCAGGGGGCTGGCACCGGGGAGCTGTTTTTT
>TRBV6-6|TRBJ2-7|-|-
CASSYSIPTGDYEQYF
TGTGCCAGCAGTTACTCGATCCCCACGGGAGACTACGAGCAGTACTTC
>TRBV7-8|TRBJ2-2|-|TRBD1
CASSLGTGANTGELFF
TGTGCCAGCAGCTTAGGGACAGGGGCAAACACCGGGGAGCTGTTTTTT
>TRBV6-1|TRBJ2-5|-|-
CASSERRETQYF
TGTGCCAGCAGTGAGAGGCGCGAGACCCAGTACTTC
>TRBV6-4|TRBJ1-2|-|-
CASSVSGEGYDGYTF
TGTGCCAGCAGTGTTTCGGGGGAAGGTTACGATGGCTACACCTTC
>TRBV7-2|TRBJ2-7|-|TRBD1
CASSLERRTGLYEQYF
TGTGCCAGCAGCTTAGAGAGGCGGACAGGGCTCTACGAGCAGTACTTC
>TRBV2|TRBJ1-2|-|-
CASSDDGYTF
TGTGCCAGCAGTGACGATGGCTACACCTTC
>TRBV4-2|TRBJ1-4|once|-
CASSQDGQGSTNEKLFF
TGTGCCAGCAGCCAAGATGGCCAGGGCTCAACTAATGAAAAACTGTTTTTT
>TRBV5-1|TRBJ2-1|-|TRBD2
CASSLGPSGVYNEQFF
TGCGCCAGCAGCTTGGGGCCTAGCGGAGTTTACAATGAGCAGTTCTTC
>TRBV28|TRBJ2-1|-|-
CASSAEGGEQFF
TGTGCCAGCAGTGCTGAGGGTGGTGAGCAGTTCTTC
>TRBV20-1|TRBJ2-1|-|TRBD1
CSAGQSGQFF
TGCAGTGCGGGACAGAGTGGGCAGTTCTTC
>TRBV18|TRBJ2-2|-|-
CASSPPSVTGELFF
TGTGCCAGCTCACCACCTTCGGTGACCGGGGAGCTGTTTTTT
>TRBV10-3|TRBJ2-5|few|-
CATQLARNYQETQYF
TGTGCCACCCAGCTAGCGCGGAACTACCAAGAGACCCAGTACTTC
>TRBV5-6|TRBJ1-2|-|-
CASSSLDLLGYGYTF
TGTGCCAGCAGCTCCCTAGACCTGTTAGGTTATGGCTACACCTTC
>TRBV27|TRBJ2-5|-|TRBD1
CASSLRDRGGQETQYF
TGTGCCAGCAGTTTAAGGGACAGGGGTGGACAAGAGACCCAGTACTTC
>TRBV9|TRBJ2-3|-|TRBD2
CASSVAAGGVDTQYF
TGTGCCAGCAGCGTAGCAGCGGGGGGGGTGGATACGCAGTATTTT
>TRBV27|TRBJ2-3|-|-
CASSKNRVSSTDTQYF
TGTGCCAGCAGTAAAAACAGGGTTAGCAGCACAGATACGCAGTATTTT
>TRBV2|TRBJ2-5|-|-
CASSEELGREETQYF
TGTGCCAGCAGTGAAGAACTCGGCAGGGAAGAGACCCAGTACTTC
>TRBV7-9|TRBJ1-3|once|-
CASSLGEVTGNTIYF
TGTGCCAGCAGCTTAGGGGAGGTCACTGGAAACACCATATATTTT
>TRBV5-1|TRBJ1-3|-|TRBD1
CASMGQVEDTIYF
TGCGCCAGCATGGGACAGGTGGAGGACACCATATATTTT
>TRBV4-3|TRBJ2-7|-|-
CASSQALGTSSYEQYF
TGCGCCAGCAGCCAAGCCCTAGGTACGAGCTCCTACGAGCAGTACTTC
>TRBV2|TRBJ2-7|-|TRBD1
CASSPGTGSSYEQYF
TGTGCCAGCAGTCCAGGGACAGGGAGCTCCTACGAGCAGTACTTC
>TRBV7-8|TRBJ1-6|-|TRBD1
CASSLAGVRGLGSPLHF
TGTGCCAGCAGCTTAGCTGGGGTCAGGGGGCTGGGGTCACCCCTCCACTTT
>TRBV6-1|TRBJ1-1|few|-
CASRGQLQAFF
TGTGCCAGCAGAGGACAATTACAAGCTTTCTTT